The sample holds many counts of the clone carrying this TCR beta chain. Its antigen remains unknown. Unique molecular identifiers were incorporated during preparation of the TCRbeta library. Each CDR3 protein is one row after TCRdb ran MiXCR on the PCR reads. Among roughly 300,000 distinct CDR3 sequences listed, under 14% were seen once. These data come from a study of T-cell reconstitution after alpha-beta-depleted transplantation in children. Notes on the study in general: Alpha-beta T cells about two months after transplant reportedly derived from several hundred expanded graft clones. T-cell numbers and diversity, one year after transplant, stemmed largely from T cells that were newly produced.

Germline values: CDR1 SGHDN, CDR2 FVKESK. V was pared by 5 bases and J by 7 bases, with 12 bases between. The CDR3 spans 13 residues. The TCR comes from a male patient aged 2-10 years who had a stem cell transplant for chronic granulomatous disease, so the T cells may come from the graft donor. The chain uses TRBV14 and TRBJ2-1; tentative D call: TRBD2 (6 bases). The specimen comprised peripheral blood, sampled 180 days after TCRalphabeta/CD19-depleted stem cell transplant. In nucleotides, the CDR3 is TGTGCCAGCAGCTTAGCGGAATGGAATGAGCAGTTCTTC. It codes for CASSLAEWNEQFF.